This T cell receptor (beta chain) was identified in a study of T cells after yellow fever vaccination. Study-level background: Fractions low in cell number were prepared with SMART-Seq v4 Ultra Low Input.

Unmatched junction bases numbered 8, after V lost 3 bases and J lost 5 bases. CDR1 is SGHRS and CDR2 is YFSETQ in the germline V gene. The CDR3 spans 16 residues. As for this clonotype: Antigen specificity is unknown.

Notes on the study in general: Post-booster reappearance was seen for most primary-vaccination clones (about 96% CD4, roughly 91% CD8). Only a small proportion of the clonotypes turned up in both the CD4 and the CD8 compartments, likely arising from convergent recombination.

Template switching by 5'RACE produced TCR cDNA, adding a universal primer site and UMIs. TCRdb itself ran the 5' RACE reads through MiXCR, one entry per CDR3 protein. The repertoire consists of around 340,000 distinct CDR3 sequences, with 8.5% to 9% occurring once and the leading ten covering roughly 18%. The chain couples TRBV5-1 to TRBJ2-1, with 10 bases identical to TRBD2. This TCR was recovered from a man between 18 and 35 years old who received the YFV17D yellow fever vaccine. The source was PBMCs, collected on the day of the first yellow fever vaccination. CDR3 in DNA: TGCGCCAGCAGCTCCAACTTAGCGGGGGGAAACAATGAGCAGTTCTTC. This encodes CASSSNLAGGNNEQFF.